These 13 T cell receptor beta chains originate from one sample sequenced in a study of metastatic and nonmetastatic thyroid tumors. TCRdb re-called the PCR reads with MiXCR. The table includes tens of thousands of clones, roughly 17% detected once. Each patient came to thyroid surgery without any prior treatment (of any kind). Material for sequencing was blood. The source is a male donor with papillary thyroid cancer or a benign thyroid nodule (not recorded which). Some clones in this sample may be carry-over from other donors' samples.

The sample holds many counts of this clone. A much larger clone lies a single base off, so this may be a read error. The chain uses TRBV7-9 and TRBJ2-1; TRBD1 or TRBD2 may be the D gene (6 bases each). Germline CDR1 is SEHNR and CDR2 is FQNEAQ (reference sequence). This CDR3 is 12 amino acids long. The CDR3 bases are TGTGCCAGCAGCTTCGTCGGGGGCGAGCAGCTCTTC. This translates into CASSFVGGEQLF.

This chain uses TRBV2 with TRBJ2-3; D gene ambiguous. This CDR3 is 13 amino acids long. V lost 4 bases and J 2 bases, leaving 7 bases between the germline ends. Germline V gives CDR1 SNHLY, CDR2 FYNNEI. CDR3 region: CASSGLHTDTQYF. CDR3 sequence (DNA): TGTGCCAGCAGTGGACTTCACACAGATACGCAGTATTTT.

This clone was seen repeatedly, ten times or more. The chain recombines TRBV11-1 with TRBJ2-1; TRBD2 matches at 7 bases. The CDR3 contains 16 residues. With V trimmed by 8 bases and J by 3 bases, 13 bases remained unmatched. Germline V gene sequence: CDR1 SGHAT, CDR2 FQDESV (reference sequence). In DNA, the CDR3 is TGTGCCAGCGCCTCGGTGGGGGGGACCCACTACAATGAGCAGTTCTTC. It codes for CASASVGGTHYNEQFF. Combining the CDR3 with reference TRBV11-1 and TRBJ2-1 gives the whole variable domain EAEVAQSPRYKITEKSQAVAFWCDPISGHATLYWYRQILGQGPELLVQFQDESVVDDSQLPKDRFSAERLKGVDSTLKIQPAELGDSAMYLCASASVGGTHYNEQFFGPGTRLTVL.

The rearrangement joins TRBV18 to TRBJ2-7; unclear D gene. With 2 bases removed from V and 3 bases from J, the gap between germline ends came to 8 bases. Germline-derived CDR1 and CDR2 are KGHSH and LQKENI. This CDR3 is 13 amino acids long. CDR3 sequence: CASSPSRGYEQYF. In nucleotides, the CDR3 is TGTGCCAGCTCACCATCTCGAGGCTACGAGCAGTACTTC.

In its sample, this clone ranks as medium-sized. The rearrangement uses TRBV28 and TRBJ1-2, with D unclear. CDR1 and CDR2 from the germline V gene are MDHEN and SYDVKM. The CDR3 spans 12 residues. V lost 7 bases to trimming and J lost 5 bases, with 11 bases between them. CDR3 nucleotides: TGTGCCAGCACGACGGGGAGGTATGGCTACACCTTC. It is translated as CASTTGRYGYTF.

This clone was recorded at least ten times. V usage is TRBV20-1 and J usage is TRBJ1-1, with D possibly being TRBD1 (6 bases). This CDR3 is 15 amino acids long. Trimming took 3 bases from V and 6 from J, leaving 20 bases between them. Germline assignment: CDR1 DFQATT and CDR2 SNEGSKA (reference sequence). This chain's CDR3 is CSASLGTPLGAEAFF. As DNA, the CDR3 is TGCAGTGCTAGTCTTGGGACACCTCTAGGAGCTGAAGCTTTCTTT.

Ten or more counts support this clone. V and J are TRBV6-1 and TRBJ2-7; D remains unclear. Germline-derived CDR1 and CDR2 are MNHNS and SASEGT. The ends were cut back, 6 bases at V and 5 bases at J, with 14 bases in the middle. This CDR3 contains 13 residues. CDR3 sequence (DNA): TGTGCCAGCAGCCGGACGGTACTCAACGAGCAGTACTTC. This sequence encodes CASSRTVLNEQYF.

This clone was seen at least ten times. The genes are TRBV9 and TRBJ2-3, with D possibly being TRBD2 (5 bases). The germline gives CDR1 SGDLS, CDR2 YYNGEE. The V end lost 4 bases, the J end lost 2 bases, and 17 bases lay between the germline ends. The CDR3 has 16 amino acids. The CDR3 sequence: CASSPWGASNTDTQYF. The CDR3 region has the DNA TGTGCCAGCAGCCCCTGGGGAGCGTCCAACACAGATACGCAGTATTTT.

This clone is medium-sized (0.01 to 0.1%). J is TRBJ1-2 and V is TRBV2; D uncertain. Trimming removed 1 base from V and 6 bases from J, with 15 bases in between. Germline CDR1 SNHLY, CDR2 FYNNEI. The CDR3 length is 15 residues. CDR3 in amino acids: CASSEGPQAPHGYTF. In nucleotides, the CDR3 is TGTGCCAGCAGTGAAGGCCCCCAAGCGCCCCATGGCTACACCTTC.

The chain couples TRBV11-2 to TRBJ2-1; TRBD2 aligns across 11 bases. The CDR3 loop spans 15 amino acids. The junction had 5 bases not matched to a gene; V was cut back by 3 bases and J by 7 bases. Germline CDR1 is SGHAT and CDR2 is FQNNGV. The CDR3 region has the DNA TGTGCCAGCAGCTTGTCGTCTAGCGGGGGGAATGAGCAGTTCTTC. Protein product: CASSLSSSGGNEQFF.

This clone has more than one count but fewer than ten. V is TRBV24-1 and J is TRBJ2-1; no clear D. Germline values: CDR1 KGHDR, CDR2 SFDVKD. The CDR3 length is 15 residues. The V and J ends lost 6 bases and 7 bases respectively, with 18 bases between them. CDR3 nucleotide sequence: TGTGCCACCAGTTACCCGATCCGTTTTGGGAATGAGCAGTTCTTC. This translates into CATSYPIRFGNEQFF.

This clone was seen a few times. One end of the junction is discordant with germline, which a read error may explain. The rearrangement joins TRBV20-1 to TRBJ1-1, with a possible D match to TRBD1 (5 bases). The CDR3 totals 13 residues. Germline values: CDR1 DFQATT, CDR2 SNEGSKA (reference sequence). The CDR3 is CSAPPGAGTESFF. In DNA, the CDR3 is TGCAGCGCTCCCCCCGGGGCAGGGACTGAATCTTTCTTT.

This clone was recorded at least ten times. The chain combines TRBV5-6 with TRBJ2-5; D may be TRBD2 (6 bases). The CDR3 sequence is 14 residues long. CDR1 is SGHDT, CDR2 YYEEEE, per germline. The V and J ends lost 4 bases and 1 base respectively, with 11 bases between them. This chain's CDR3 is CASSQGTLQETQYF. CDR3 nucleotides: TGTGCCAGCAGCCAAGGGACTCTCCAAGAGACCCAGTACTTC.